Listed below are T cell receptor beta chains from one sample, sequenced in a study of blood T cell repertoires in COVID-19. Generated by immunoSEQ multiplex PCR, the TCRdb table keeps only in-frame clones and is missing some. The sample gives under 200,000 clones, around 91% of which show up once; 0.77% is in the top ten. Sequenced sample: PBMCs or T cells enriched from blood (not recorded which). The receptor source for this set is a young woman who had recovered from COVID-19. The CDR3 runs from the conserved cysteine through the conserved F or W. D genes are given only for firm matches. Expanded clones get a size class; other rows say once, few or many, or leave the size out.

D: TRBD2
V: TRBV28
J: TRBJ2-1
size: NA
DNA: TGTGCCAGCAGTCTAACTAGCGGGAGGGTCAATGAGCAGTTCTTC
CDR3: CASSLTSGRVNEQFF

D: NA
V: TRBV6-5
J: TRBJ2-7
size: once
DNA: TGTGCCAGCATCTGGGACTTGAGCTCCTACGAGCAGTACTTC
CDR3: CASIWDLSSYEQYF

D: NA
V: TRBV3-1/TRBV3-2
J: TRBJ1-2
size: NA
DNA: TGTGCCAGCAGCCCTGACACTCACTATGGCTACACCTTC
CDR3: CASSPDTHYGYTF

D: TRBD2
V: TRBV11-2
J: TRBJ2-7
size: NA
DNA: TGTGCCAGCAGCTTGTCGATAGCGGGAGTATCAGACGAGCAGTACTTC
CDR3: CASSLSIAGVSDEQYF

D: NA
V: TRBV28
J: TRBJ1-5
size: NA
DNA: TGTGCCAGCAGTTCCGTGCGGGGCAATCAGCCCCAGCATTTT
CDR3: CASSSVRGNQPQHF

D: TRBD2
V: TRBV4-1
J: TRBJ2-1
size: NA
DNA: TGCGCCAGCAGCCAAGATCTTTCTAGCGGGACGGTAGGGCGCAATGAGCAGTTCTTC
CDR3: CASSQDLSSGTVGRNEQFF

D: TRBD1
V: TRBV28
J: TRBJ1-4
size: NA
DNA: TGTGCCAGCGGACAGGGAACTAATGAAAAACTGTTTTTT
CDR3: CASGQGTNEKLFF

D: NA
V: TRBV28
J: TRBJ1-5
size: NA
DNA: TGTGCCAGCAGCCCTTCAGGGGGCAATCAGCCCCAGCATTTT
CDR3: CASSPSGGNQPQHF

D: NA
V: TRBV12-3/TRBV12-4
J: TRBJ2-5
size: NA
DNA: TGTGCCAGCAGTTTAGCGCTCCGGGAGACCCAGTACTTC
CDR3: CASSLALRETQYF

D: TRBD2
V: TRBV11-1
J: TRBJ2-2
size: NA
DNA: TGTGCCAGCAGCTTAAGCTTGAGCGGGGCAACCGGGGAGCTGTTTTTT
CDR3: CASSLSLSGATGELFF

D: TRBD1
V: TRBV18
J: TRBJ2-5
size: NA
DNA: TGTGCCAGCTCATCTAAGGGGACAGGGAGTTGGGAGACCCAGTACTTC
CDR3: CASSSKGTGSWETQYF

D: TRBD1
V: TRBV27
J: TRBJ1-3
size: NA
DNA: TGTGCCAGCGGAAAACAGGGGATGGGAAACACCATATATTTT
CDR3: CASGKQGMGNTIYF

D: TRBD1
V: TRBV14
J: TRBJ1-1
size: NA
DNA: TGTGCCAGCAGCCTCGACAGGGTTTCGATGAACACTGAAGCTTTCTTT
CDR3: CASSLDRVSMNTEAFF

D: NA
V: TRBV6-9
J: TRBJ2-1
size: NA
DNA: TGTGCCAGCAGTTATCAGGGTATTTCCTACAATGAGCAGTTCTTC
CDR3: CASSYQGISYNEQFF

D: NA
V: TRBV2
J: TRBJ2-4
size: NA
DNA: TGTGCCACCCATCCTAAGGCGGCGGACATTCAGTACTTC
CDR3: CATHPKAADIQYF

D: NA
V: TRBV7-9
J: TRBJ2-7
size: NA
DNA: TGTGCCAGCAGCCCTCCGGGACTCCTCAGGAGCTCCTACGAGCAGTACTTC
CDR3: CASSPPGLLRSSYEQYF

D: NA
V: TRBV9
J: TRBJ2-1
size: once
DNA: TGTGCCAGCAGCCCAAGGGGTCCTTTTAGGGATGAGCAGTTCTTC
CDR3: CASSPRGPFRDEQFF

D: TRBD2
V: TRBV10-3
J: TRBJ2-1
size: NA
DNA: TGTGCCATCAGGAAAACTAGCGGGAGCACTAATGAGCAGTTCTTC
CDR3: CAIRKTSGSTNEQFF

D: TRBD2
V: TRBV11-2
J: TRBJ2-7
size: NA
DNA: TGTGCCAGCAGGGACCAGACTAGCGGGAGGTGGGAGCAGTACTTC
CDR3: CASRDQTSGRWEQYF

D: NA
V: TRBV10-3
J: TRBJ1-1
size: NA
DNA: TGTGCCATCAGTTTTCAGGGAAGGGATACTGAAGCTTTCTTT
CDR3: CAISFQGRDTEAFF

D: NA
V: TRBV30
J: TRBJ2-7
size: NA
DNA: TGTGCCTGGGCCCAGCGACGGTACGAGCAGTACTTC
CDR3: CAWAQRRYEQYF

D: TRBD1
V: TRBV18
J: TRBJ2-7
size: NA
DNA: TGTGCCAGCTCACCAAGACAGGGGGTGGTTTACGAGCAGTACTTC
CDR3: CASSPRQGVVYEQYF

D: NA
V: TRBV28
J: TRBJ1-1
size: NA
DNA: TGTGCCAGCGGAAGGACAGCTAACACTGAAGCTTTCTTT
CDR3: CASGRTANTEAFF

D: NA
V: TRBV18
J: TRBJ2-3
size: NA
DNA: TGTGCCAGCTCAATCATGGAGGACACAGATACGCAGTATTTT
CDR3: CASSIMEDTDTQYF

D: NA
V: TRBV6-5
J: TRBJ2-5
size: NA
DNA: TGTGCCAGCAGTTCAAATCCCGGCTCTCGGTCGGGGACCCAGTACTTC
CDR3: CASSSNPGSRSGTQYF

D: TRBD2
V: TRBV7-9
J: TRBJ2-1
size: once
DNA: TGTGCCAGCAGCTTTCCACCGCTAGCGGGGGCCTACAATGAGCAGTTCTTC
CDR3: CASSFPPLAGAYNEQFF

D: TRBD1
V: TRBV28
J: TRBJ1-2
size: NA
DNA: TGTGCCAGCAGTTTCCGGACAGGGATGAGCTACACCTTC
CDR3: CASSFRTGMSYTF

D: TRBD1
V: TRBV28
J: TRBJ1-4
size: NA
DNA: TGTGCCAGCAGTTTTACAGGGGAGGACTGGGAAAAACTGTTTTTT
CDR3: CASSFTGEDWEKLFF

D: TRBD2
V: TRBV30
J: TRBJ2-2
size: NA
DNA: TGTGCCTGGACACTAGCGGGAAACCCCACCGGGGAGCTGTTTTTT
CDR3: CAWTLAGNPTGELFF

D: NA
V: TRBV29-1
J: TRBJ1-1
size: NA
DNA: TGCAGCGTTGTATCACCACTAAACACTGAAGCTTTCTTT
CDR3: CSVVSPLNTEAFF

D: NA
V: TRBV7-6
J: TRBJ2-1
size: NA
DNA: TGTGCCAGCAGCTTAGCGGACGGGAACTACAATGAGCAGTTCTTC
CDR3: CASSLADGNYNEQFF

D: TRBD2
V: TRBV19
J: TRBJ2-1
size: NA
DNA: TGTGCCAGTATCGGACTAGCGGGCCACAATGAGCAGTTCTTC
CDR3: CASIGLAGHNEQFF

D: NA
V: TRBV3-1/TRBV3-2
J: TRBJ2-5
size: once
DNA: TGTGCCAGCAGCCAATCAATATACGGGGAGACCCAGTACTTC
CDR3: CASSQSIYGETQYF

D: TRBD1
V: TRBV24-1
J: TRBJ2-7
size: few
DNA: TGTGCCACCAGTGATCCACCCCCGGGACAGGGTCACGAGCAGTACTTC
CDR3: CATSDPPPGQGHEQYF

D: TRBD2
V: TRBV5-1
J: TRBJ2-2
size: NA
DNA: TGCGCCAGCAGCTTCCAGCGGGAGGGGTCCGGGGAGCTGTTTTTT
CDR3: CASSFQREGSGELFF

D: NA
V: TRBV19
J: TRBJ1-1
size: once
DNA: TGTGCCAGTAGACTCACAGGGCGGAGCACTGAAGCTTTCTTT
CDR3: CASRLTGRSTEAFF

D: NA
V: TRBV7-8
J: TRBJ2-5
size: NA
DNA: TGTGCCAGCAGCCCGAGGAGGCAAGAGACCCAGTACTTC
CDR3: CASSPRRQETQYF

D: TRBD2
V: TRBV24-1
J: TRBJ2-3
size: NA
DNA: TGTGCCACCAGTGATCCAAGCGGGATTGGCACAGATACGCAGTATTTT
CDR3: CATSDPSGIGTDTQYF

D: TRBD1
V: TRBV10-3
J: TRBJ1-1
size: NA
DNA: TGTGCCAGCGGCCGGGACAGGGGAACTGAAGCTTTCTTT
CDR3: CASGRDRGTEAFF

D: NA
V: TRBV7-8
J: TRBJ1-5
size: NA
DNA: TGTGCCAGCAGCTTCAGCACAGGGCTGAATCAGCCCCAGCATTTT
CDR3: CASSFSTGLNQPQHF

D: NA
V: TRBV27
J: TRBJ2-3
size: once
DNA: TGTGCCAGCAGTTTAAGTAGCTTTGGTGGGGATACGCAGTATTTT
CDR3: CASSLSSFGGDTQYF

D: TRBD2
V: TRBV27
J: TRBJ2-1
size: NA
DNA: TGTGCCAGCAGCTTAGGCGGGAGGGCCCAGAATGAGCAGTTCTTC
CDR3: CASSLGGRAQNEQFF

D: TRBD2
V: TRBV2
J: TRBJ2-1
size: NA
DNA: TGTGCCAGAGGTAAAGCGGGAGGGCCGGGTAATGAGCAGTTCTTC
CDR3: CARGKAGGPGNEQFF

D: NA
V: TRBV5-1
J: TRBJ1-4
size: NA
DNA: TGCGCCAGCAGCTTGGAACCCCGACAGTCAGGAAATGAAAAACTGTTTTTT
CDR3: CASSLEPRQSGNEKLFF

D: NA
V: TRBV29-1
J: TRBJ2-3
size: NA
DNA: TGCAGCGTTCAGGGACAACGCACAGATACGCAGTATTTT
CDR3: CSVQGQRTDTQYF

D: NA
V: TRBV27
J: TRBJ2-3
size: NA
DNA: TGTGCCAGCAGTCCAGGAGATCCGGGACACACAGATACGCAGTATTTT
CDR3: CASSPGDPGHTDTQYF

D: TRBD2
V: TRBV7-8
J: TRBJ2-7
size: NA
DNA: TGTGCCAGCAGCCCCCGACTAGCGGGAGCCTACGAGCAGTACTTC
CDR3: CASSPRLAGAYEQYF

D: TRBD1
V: TRBV7-2
J: TRBJ2-7
size: once
DNA: TGTGCCAGCAGCTCGACAGGGGTCGGGTACGAGCAGTACTTC
CDR3: CASSSTGVGYEQYF

D: TRBD2
V: TRBV28
J: TRBJ2-1
size: NA
DNA: TGTGCCAGCATCGGGACTAGCGGGCCCAAGTACAATGAGCAGTTCTTC
CDR3: CASIGTSGPKYNEQFF

D: NA
V: TRBV5-4
J: TRBJ2-7
size: NA
DNA: TGTGCCAGCAGCTTGCGGGCCGGGAACTACGAGCAGTACTTC
CDR3: CASSLRAGNYEQYF

D: TRBD1
V: TRBV7-9
J: TRBJ1-3
size: NA
DNA: TGTGCCAGCAGCCCCGGGACAGGGGCTGGAAACACCATATATTTT
CDR3: CASSPGTGAGNTIYF

D: TRBD2
V: TRBV4-3
J: TRBJ2-7
size: NA
DNA: TGCGCCAGCAGCCAGACTAGCGGGAGGGCCTACGAGCAGTACTTC
CDR3: CASSQTSGRAYEQYF

D: TRBD2
V: TRBV30
J: TRBJ2-1
size: NA
DNA: TGTGCCTGGACTAGCGGGTTCTCCTACAATGAGCAGTTCTTC
CDR3: CAWTSGFSYNEQFF

D: NA
V: TRBV5-1
J: TRBJ1-1
size: NA
DNA: TGCGCCAGCAGCTTGAGGACATATAACACTGAAGCTTTCTTT
CDR3: CASSLRTYNTEAFF

D: NA
V: TRBV27
J: TRBJ2-3
size: NA
DNA: TGTGCCAGCAGTTTTGGCCTAGTGGGAGATACGCAGTATTTT
CDR3: CASSFGLVGDTQYF

D: TRBD1
V: TRBV6-5
J: TRBJ2-7
size: NA
DNA: TGTGCCAGCAGTTATGTTCCGGGACAGGGGGCAGACGAGCAGTACTTC
CDR3: CASSYVPGQGADEQYF

D: TRBD1
V: TRBV15
J: TRBJ1-5
size: NA
DNA: TGTGCCACCAGCGGACAGGACACTAGCAATCAGCCCCAGCATTTT
CDR3: CATSGQDTSNQPQHF

D: NA
V: TRBV6-6
J: TRBJ2-7
size: NA
DNA: TGTGCCAGCGGGATCTTGGGGGGACCCTACGAGCAGTACTTC
CDR3: CASGILGGPYEQYF

D: NA
V: TRBV7-3
J: TRBJ1-1
size: few
DNA: TGTGCCAGCAGCTTACAGGGCCCCACCACTGAAGCTTTCTTT
CDR3: CASSLQGPTTEAFF